This T cell receptor beta chain was identified during a study of T cell changes during pregnancy in multiple sclerosis. Measured with immunoSEQ multiplex PCR; TCRdb has only the in-frame clones, and not every one. The sample shows tens of thousands of clones, 91% of them seen only once. V lost 5 bases and J lost 2; bases outside the gene matches: 4. Germline CDR1 SNHLY, CDR2 FYNNEI. CDR3 length: 14 residues. In its sample, this clone was seen once. The chain employs TRBV2 and TRBJ2-7; 9 bases line up with TRBD2. The TCR comes from a female donor in good health, enrolled as a control in a pregnancy study. The material was peripheral blood, obtained in the third trimester of pregnancy. CDR3 coding DNA: TGTGCCAGCAGTTCTAGCGGGGTTACCTACGAGCAGTACTTC. Its protein is CASSSSGVTYEQYF.